These 11 T cell receptor beta chains originate from one sample sequenced in a study of blood T cell repertoires in COVID-19. Method: immunoSEQ multiplex PCR; TCRdb's copy keeps in-frame clones and lacks some. The sample has approximately 61,000 clones; approximately 86% are singletons. Material: peripheral blood. Source of these receptors: a man aged 70-80 years with acute or convalescent COVID-19.

J is TRBJ1-1 and V is TRBV20-1, with 9 bases lining up with TRBD1. There are 15 residues in the CDR3. V trimming: 3 bases; J trimming: 2 bases; junction bases outside the gene matches: 7. The V gene's germline CDR1 is DFQATT and CDR2 SNEGSKA (reference sequence). The CDR3 here is CSASTLQGANTEAFF. CDR3 coding DNA: TGCAGTGCTAGTACTTTACAGGGGGCAAACACTGAAGCTTTCTTT.

The gene calls are TRBV9 and TRBJ2-3, with TRBD2 matching over 10 bases. Per the germline V gene, CDR1 is SGDLS and CDR2 is YYNGEE. Trimming cost V 1 base and J 12 bases; bases outside gene matches: 8. This CDR3 is built from 14 residues. The CDR3 spells CASSVKGSGGGQYF. CDR3 DNA sequence: TGTGCCAGCAGCGTAAAGGGGAGCGGGGGGGGACAGTATTTT.

The rearrangement links TRBV5-8 to TRBJ2-1, with D perhaps TRBD1 (6 bases). The CDR3 extends over 17 amino acids. Germline V gene sequence: CDR1 SGHTS, CDR2 YDEGEE. Trimming stripped 4 bases from V and 6 bases from J, with 23 bases between. This chain's CDR3 is CASSQRLGHPESNEQFF. CDR3 sequence (DNA): TGTGCCAGCAGCCAACGATTGGGACACCCCGAGAGCAATGAGCAGTTCTTC.

V usage is TRBV11-2 and J usage is TRBJ1-1, with a tentative D call TRBD1 (6 bases). The length of the CDR3 is 15 residues. V shed 5 bases and J shed 2 bases, with 15 bases lying between them. Germline loops: CDR1 SGHAT, CDR2 FQNNGV. The CDR3 nucleotides read TGTGCCAGCAGCACGACAGGCGGGCTAAACACTGAAGCTTTCTTT. This encodes CASSTTGGLNTEAFF.

This clone appeared once. The chain recombines TRBV3-1 (or the pseudogene TRBV3-2) with TRBJ2-7; a possible D gene is TRBD2 (5 bases). This CDR3 contains 15 residues. CDR1 and CDR2 from the germline V gene are LGHDT and YNNKEL (reference sequence). The V gene lost 0 bases and the J gene lost 5 bases, with 14 bases spanning the gap. The CDR3 sequence: CASSQDNGKGNEQYF. CDR3 nucleotide sequence: TGTGCCAGCAGCCAAGACAACGGGAAAGGAAACGAGCAGTACTTC.

This clone was recorded once. This sequence joins TRBV6-1 and TRBJ2-7; no firm D call. The ends were cut back, 1 base at V and 2 bases at J, with 9 bases in the middle. CDR1 is MNHNS, CDR2 SASEGT, per germline. This CDR3 spans 14 amino acids. CDR3 in amino acids: CASSEVHNTYEQYF. As DNA, the CDR3 is TGTGCCAGCAGTGAAGTGCACAACACCTACGAGCAGTACTTC.

The chain uses TRBV10-3 and TRBJ2-1, with 8 bases matching TRBD1. The CDR3 contains 15 residues. The junction had 3 bases not matched to a gene; V was cut back by 5 bases and J by 0 bases. In germline, CDR1 is ENHRY, CDR2 SYGVKD. This CDR3 reads CAISQQGGSYNEQFF. The CDR3 bases are TGTGCCATCAGTCAACAGGGGGGCTCCTACAATGAGCAGTTCTTC.

The chain carries TRBV3-1 (or the pseudogene TRBV3-2) and TRBJ1-2, with 7 positions matching TRBD1. Germline V gene lookup returns CDR1 LGHDT and CDR2 YNNKEL (reference sequence). V was clipped by 4 bases and J by 2 bases; unmatched bases: 4. CDR3 size: 14 residues. The CDR3 sequence: CASSRGQANYGYTF. CDR3 DNA: TGTGCCAGCAGCCGCGGACAGGCGAACTATGGCTACACCTTC.

J is TRBJ2-3 and V is TRBV2, with TRBD2 identical over 7 bases. The trim removed 4 bases at V and 0 bases at J, leaving 4 bases unmatched. The CDR3 sequence is 15 residues long. The germline V gene encodes CDR1 SNHLY and CDR2 FYNNEI. The DNA of the CDR3 is TGTGCCAGCAGTGGGCTAGCGGTAAGCACAGATACGCAGTATTTT. Its protein product is CASSGLAVSTDTQYF.

The chain joins TRBV13 to TRBJ2-1; maybe TRBD2 (6 bases). There are 15 residues in the CDR3. Looked up from germline, CDR1 is PRHDT and CDR2 is FYEKMQ (reference sequence). V was cut by 2 bases and J by 8 bases, with 16 bases left in between. The CDR3 reads CASSLLGATSYEQFF. The CDR3 DNA reads TGTGCCAGCAGCTTATTAGGCGCGACTAGTTATGAGCAGTTCTTC.

CDR3: CASSERDRGSSDRIQPQHF. The CDR3 DNA sequence: TGTGCCAGCAGCGAAAGGGACAGGGGCTCCTCTGATCGTATTCAGCCCCAGCATTTT. This sequence joins TRBV6-1 and TRBJ1-5, with 10 nucleotides matching TRBD1. Germline V CDR1 and CDR2: MNHNS, SASEGT. The J segment lost 6 bases and the V segment lost 6 bases, leaving 20 bases of the junction unmatched. The length of the CDR3 is 19 residues.